This TCR beta chain originates from a study of blood T cell repertoires in COVID-19. Turning to the study itself: T cells, B-cell-depleted T cells, or PBMCs provided the cDNA or gDNA that served as material.

The CDR3 contains 14 residues. The ends lost 5 bases at V and 3 bases at J; junction bases unmatched: 4. Germline V gene data show CDR1 as LNHDA and CDR2 as SQIVND (reference sequence). Clones were sequenced by immunoSEQ multiplex PCR, and TCRdb holds only the in-frame ones, with some missing. The data hold fewer than 140,000 clones, with 70% to 80% observed a single time. The V gene is TRBV19, the J gene TRBJ2-7, with 10 positions matching TRBD2. The source is a human donor with acute or convalescent COVID-19. The donor label of this sample is uncertain. Sequenced: peripheral blood. The CDR3 region is CASSVASGGYEQYF. The CDR3 bases are TGTGCCAGTAGTGTGGCTAGCGGGGGCTACGAGCAGTACTTC.